The rows below give T cell receptor beta chains drawn from one sample of a study of OX40 agonist ivuxolimab in advanced cancers. The data were produced by immunoSEQ multiplex PCR, yet TCRdb's version contains in-frame clones alone and is incomplete. The repertoire has 77,000 or so clones, just under 95% of them found once; the top ten carry approximately 0.32%. This material consisted of CD4+ or CD8+ T cells sorted from blood, taken in a trial of the OX40 agonist ivuxolimab. The receptors here all came from an adult with an advanced solid tumor such as melanoma, head and neck, liver or kidney cancer. Both conserved end residues are part of each CDR3. A D gene is named only where the DNA matches it firmly. A clone size is listed for some rows: how often the clone was seen (once, few, many), or a class if it is expanded.

V,D,J,size,CDR3,DNA
TRBV2,.,TRBJ1-5,.,CASSEALVGGSNQPQHF,TGTGCCAGCAGTGAAGCGCTTGTAGGGGGGAGCAATCAGCCCCAGCATTTT
TRBV7-9,.,TRBJ1-1,.,CASSLEGTYAEAFF,TGTGCCAGCAGCTTGGAAGGGACATACGCTGAAGCTTTCTTT
TRBV27,TRBD2,TRBJ2-7,.,CASSRTSGRFYEQYF,TGTGCCAGCTCACGGACTAGCGGGAGATTTTACGAGCAGTACTTC
TRBV2,.,TRBJ2-5,.,CASSLGDQETQYF,TGTGCCAGCTCCTTGGGAGATCAAGAGACCCAGTACTTC
TRBV11-1,.,TRBJ2-5,.,CASSTEDSPGEQYF,TGTGCCAGCAGCACCGAAGACAGCCCTGGGGAGCAGTACTTC
TRBV5-1,.,TRBJ2-1,.,CASSWSGGDYNEQFF,TGCGCCAGCAGCTGGTCCGGGGGTGACTACAATGAGCAGTTCTTC
TRBV5-6,TRBD1,TRBJ2-7,.,CASSLDRGLEQYF,TGTGCCAGCAGCTTGGACAGGGGGCTCGAGCAGTACTTC
TRBV18,TRBD1,TRBJ1-1,.,CASSFQGVNTEAFF,TGTGCCAGCTCATTCCAGGGGGTGAACACTGAAGCTTTCTTT
TRBV4-3,TRBD1,TRBJ2-7,.,CASSQGGQGLDEQYF,TGCGCCAGCAGCCAAGGTGGACAGGGTTTAGACGAGCAGTACTTC
TRBV19,TRBD2,TRBJ2-7,.,CASSPRTSGRANYEQYF,TGTGCCAGTAGTCCAAGGACTAGCGGGAGGGCTAACTACGAGCAGTACTTC
TRBV28,.,TRBJ1-4,.,CASREGGTGNEKLFF,TGTGCCAGCAGAGAGGGCGGGACGGGAAATGAAAAACTGTTTTTT
TRBV6-4,TRBD1,TRBJ1-2,.,CASSTTGSYGYTF,TGTGCCAGCAGTACGACAGGGAGCTATGGCTACACCTTC
TRBV7-2,.,TRBJ2-5,.,CASSLALGIETQYF,TGTGCCAGCAGCTTAGCGCTTGGGATAGAGACCCAGTACTTC
TRBV6-5,.,TRBJ1-5,.,CAAGESGNQPQHF,TGTGCAGCAGGGGAGAGTGGCAATCAGCCCCAGCATTTT
TRBV6-1,TRBD2,TRBJ2-5,.,CASTSGSAQETQYF,TGTGCCAGTACTAGCGGGAGCGCGCAAGAGACCCAGTACTTC
TRBV19,.,TRBJ2-7,.,CASSPGGGSSYEQYF,TGTGCCAGTAGCCCCGGGGGCGGCAGCTCCTACGAGCAGTACTTC
TRBV7-8,.,TRBJ2-5,once,CASSRGQKETQYF,TGTGCCAGCAGCCGTGGACAGAAAGAGACCCAGTACTTC
TRBV18,.,TRBJ2-5,.,CASSEDQETQYF,TGTGCCAGCTCGGAGGACCAAGAGACCCAGTACTTC
TRBV28,.,TRBJ2-2,.,CASSTSTGPNTGELFF,TGTGCCAGCAGCACGAGTACGGGCCCGAACACCGGGGAGCTGTTTTTT
TRBV5-1,TRBD1,TRBJ2-3,.,CASSLTGGTGADTQYF,TGCGCCAGCAGCTTAACAGGTGGCACAGGGGCAGATACGCAGTATTTT
TRBV11-2,.,TRBJ2-5,.,CASSPRQAETQYF,TGTGCCAGCAGCCCCCGACAGGCAGAGACCCAGTACTTC
TRBV29-1,.,TRBJ1-2,.,CSAGDYGYTF,TGCAGCGCGGGGGACTATGGCTACACCTTC
TRBV7-9,.,TRBJ1-1,.,CASTSGGRLNTEAFF,TGTGCCAGCACCAGCGGGGGACGGCTGAACACTGAAGCTTTCTTT
TRBV5-1,.,TRBJ2-1,.,CASSFFGGSYNEQFF,TGCGCCAGCAGCTTTTTCGGGGGATCTTACAATGAGCAGTTCTTC
TRBV18,TRBD1,TRBJ1-1,.,CASSPPTGGALEAFF,TGTGCCAGCTCACCACCGACAGGGGGGGCTCTAGAAGCTTTCTTT
TRBV28,TRBD1,TRBJ1-6,.,CASSLLTPGGLVSSYNSPLHF,TGTGCCAGCAGTTTATTAACCCCAGGGGGGCTAGTTAGTTCCTATAATTCACCCCTCCACTTT
TRBV5-6,TRBD1,TRBJ1-3,.,CASSLRGISGNTIYF,TGTGCCAGCAGCCTCAGGGGGATCTCTGGAAACACCATATATTTT
TRBV7-2,.,TRBJ2-5,.,CASSSPQGGETQYF,TGTGCCAGCAGCTCCCCACAGGGAGGGGAGACCCAGTACTTC
TRBV19,TRBD1,TRBJ2-7,.,CASRGQGASYEQYF,TGTGCCAGTAGGGGACAGGGGGCTTCCTACGAGCAGTACTTC
TRBV6-5,TRBD2,TRBJ2-7,.,CASCASGEWLGEQYF,TGTGCCAGCTGTGCTAGCGGGGAATGGCTTGGCGAGCAGTACTTC
TRBV2,TRBD1,TRBJ1-2,.,CASSGRDRGNTF,TGTGCCAGCAGTGGACGGGACAGGGGAAACACCTTC
TRBV29-1,TRBD1,TRBJ2-7,.,CSVGQPHEQYF,TGCAGCGTGGGACAGCCCCACGAGCAGTACTTC
TRBV6-1,TRBD1,TRBJ1-2,.,CASSGQGSSYGYTF,TGTGCCAGCAGCGGACAGGGTTCGAGCTATGGCTACACCTTC
TRBV15,TRBD1,TRBJ2-6,once,CATSEWDSSGANVLTF,TGTGCCACCAGCGAGTGGGACAGCTCTGGGGCCAACGTCCTGACTTTC
TRBV28,TRBD1,TRBJ1-2,.,CASSPLTGGYTF,TGTGCCAGCAGCCCCCTGACAGGGGGCTACACCTTC
TRBV7-9,TRBD2,TRBJ2-1,.,CASSLINGGRVYNEQFF,TGTGCCAGCAGCTTAATCAACGGCGGGAGGGTCTACAATGAGCAGTTCTTC
TRBV4-2,.,TRBJ1-6,.,CASSQDQVGAYSPLHF,TGTGCCAGCAGCCAAGATCAGGTCGGTGCCTATTCACCCCTCCACTTT
TRBV5-1,.,TRBJ2-3,.,CASSLTAGADTQYF,TGCGCCAGCAGCTTGACGGCAGGGGCAGATACGCAGTATTTT
TRBV28,.,TRBJ1-5,.,CASSLGPGVQPQHF,TGTGCCAGCAGTTTGGGGCCAGGGGTTCAGCCCCAGCATTTT
TRBV19,.,TRBJ1-5,.,CASSIGPAGLGQPQHF,TGTGCCAGTAGTATTGGTCCCGCTGGATTAGGTCAGCCCCAGCATTTT
TRBV28,TRBD1,TRBJ1-5,.,CASSLGQGLYQPQHF,TGTGCCAGCAGTTTAGGACAGGGGTTATATCAGCCCCAGCATTTT
TRBV30,TRBD1,TRBJ1-6,.,CAWTTGQGTPLHF,TGTGCCTGGACCACCGGACAGGGAACACCCCTCCACTTT
TRBV5-1,TRBD2,TRBJ2-3,.,CASSLASGETDTQYF,TGCGCCAGCAGCTTGGCTAGCGGGGAAACAGATACGCAGTATTTT
TRBV5-4,TRBD2,TRBJ2-3,.,CASSLDERGVTDTQYF,TGTGCCAGCAGCTTGGATGAGCGGGGGGTTACAGATACGCAGTATTTT
TRBV5-6,.,TRBJ2-1,.,CASSFRLHAGWNEQFF,TGTGCCAGCAGCTTCCGACTCCACGCGGGGTGGAATGAGCAGTTCTTC
TRBV5-1,.,TRBJ2-1,.,CASSFGGNNEQFF,TGCGCCAGCAGCTTCGGCGGAAACAATGAGCAGTTCTTC
TRBV5-5,TRBD1,TRBJ1-1,.,CASSSGTELNTEAFF,TGTGCCAGCAGCTCCGGGACAGAACTGAACACTGAAGCTTTCTTT